This passage covers 13 T cell receptor beta chains from one sample sequenced in a study of regulatory T cells in long-lasting Graves disease. Documented time point: persistent/refractory GD, antithyroid drugs over 5 years with positive TRAb. The TCR library was made from RNA that had been extracted from PBMCs in TRIzol. CDR3 regions were amplified by Arm-PCR using iRepertoire HTBI primers to build TCR beta libraries. One entry per CDR3 protein, called by TCRdb with MiXCR from the multiplex PCR reads. This table has a few hundred thousand distinct CDR3 sequences, about a fifth appearing once. The sequences come from peripheral blood mononuclear cells (PBMCs), collected when the disease was refractory, from a patient treated with antithyroid drugs. The receptors derive from a female donor with Graves disease.

In this sample, this clonotype turned up a few times. The CDR3 DNA sequence: TGCGCCAGCAGCCAAAGGACAGGGGAGGGGGAAAAACTGTTTTTT. Translation gives CASSQRTGEGEKLFF. V usage is TRBV4-1 and J usage is TRBJ1-4, with 9 nucleotides matching TRBD1. The V segment lost 2 bases and the J segment 8 bases; nucleotides outside the gene matches: 6. There are 15 residues in the CDR3. Germline V gene sequence: CDR1 MGHRA, CDR2 YSYEKL.

Regarding this clonotype: With a much larger clone just one base away, this may be a read error. The chain recombines TRBV5-1 with TRBJ2-4; D unresolved. Germline CDR1 is SGHRS and CDR2 is YFSETQ. CDR3 length: 13 amino acids. The CDR3 DNA follows: TGCGCCAGCAGCTTGGCCACAGAAAACATTCGGTACTTC. Its translation is CASSLATENIRYF.

This clonotype was picked up many times. The chain joins TRBV12-3 or TRBV12-4 to TRBJ1-1, with D uncertain. This CDR3 has 15 residues. V was trimmed by 0 bases and J by 1 base, leaving 9 bases between them. CDR3 sequence: CASSLAGSSNTEAFF. As DNA, the CDR3 is TGTGCCAGCAGTTTAGCGGGCAGCTCGAACACTGAAGCTTTCTTT.

The chain uses TRBV3-1 and TRBJ1-2; possibly TRBD1 for D (6 bases). Trimming shortened V by 8 bases and J by 7 bases, and 17 bases separated the two germline ends. Germline CDR1 reads LGHDT; CDR2 reads YNNKEL (reference sequence). The CDR3 extends over 13 amino acids. The CDR3 region has the DNA TGTGCCAGCTGGGGCACACAGGGAGGTGGCTACACCTTC. Translated: CASWGTQGGGYTF.

Only a few counts were recorded for this clonotype. The genes are TRBV28 and TRBJ2-7; D is unclear. This CDR3 has 13 amino acids. Germline V gene sequence: CDR1 MDHEN, CDR2 SYDVKM. V shed 5 bases and J shed 9 bases, with 17 bases lying between them. The CDR3 sequence: CASSHNKEVGQYF. CDR3 bases: TGTGCCAGCAGTCACAACAAAGAAGTTGGGCAGTACTTC.

Ten or more counts support this clonotype. This sequence joins TRBV6-5 and TRBJ1-1; the D is unclear. V shed 2 bases and J shed 1 base, with 2 bases lying between them. The germline gives CDR1 MNHEY, CDR2 SVGAGI. The length of the CDR3 is 12 residues. The CDR3 DNA is TGTGCCAGCAGTTACAGGAACACTGAAGCTTTCTTT. Protein product: CASSYRNTEAFF.

As to this clonotype: A read error is possible here, since a much larger clone lies one base away. CDR3 sequence (DNA): TGTGCCAGCAGTTACTCAAGCGCAGGGAACTATGGCTACACCTTC. Translation gives CASSYSSAGNYGYTF. The chain joins TRBV6-5 to TRBJ1-2, with D tentatively TRBD1 (5 bases). This CDR3 has 15 residues. Trimming pared 0 bases from V and 2 bases from J, leaving 10 bases between. Germline CDR1 MNHEY, CDR2 SVGAGI.

The table lists this clonotype with a few counts. J is TRBJ1-2 and V is TRBV4-1; tentatively, D is TRBD1 (5 bases). The V and J ends lost 7 bases and 4 bases respectively, with 25 bases between them. The CDR3 is made up of 17 amino acids. Germline V gene lookup returns CDR1 MGHRA and CDR2 YSYEKL. CDR3 protein: CASNQLVRGEEGYGYTF. The CDR3 DNA reads as TGCGCCAGCAACCAGCTGGTTCGGGGGGAGGAAGGCTATGGCTACACCTTC.

Turning to this clonotype: Given a much more abundant clone one base away, this may be a read error. The rearrangement joins TRBV6-1 to TRBJ1-1; 7 nucleotides agree with TRBD1. The CDR3 is 13 amino acids. Looked up from germline, CDR1 is MNHNS and CDR2 is SASEGT. CDR3 in amino acids: CASSQTGQTETFF. The CDR3 nucleotides are TGTGCCAGCAGTCAGACAGGGCAGACTGAAACTTTCTTT.

Concerning this clonotype: This sequence may be a read error, since a much larger clone differs from it by one base. This chain connects TRBV6-9 to TRBJ1-2, with a weak D call TRBD1 (5 bases). The germline CDR1 and CDR2 sequences are MNHGY and SVAAGI. CDR3 length equals 14 residues. V was cut by 3 bases and J by 6 bases, with 14 bases left in between. The CDR3 bases are TGTGCCAGCAGTTACGGATGGGGCGGCCATGGCTACACCTTC. Residues: CASSYGWGGHGYTF.

This clonotype showed up many times. The CDR3 DNA reads as TGTGCCAGCAGGTCGACAGGGAGAGAGAACTATGGCTACACCTTC. Translated: CASRSTGRENYGYTF. The rearrangement links TRBV28 to TRBJ1-2; 7 positions match TRBD1. The V gene end was trimmed by 6 bases and the J gene end by 2 bases; junction bases not matched to a gene: 9. Germline CDR1 is MDHEN and CDR2 is SYDVKM. The CDR3 consists of 15 residues.

This clonotype was counted at least ten times. The chain combines TRBV28 with TRBJ1-2; D gene ambiguous. The germline V and J ends were trimmed by 3 bases and 0 bases, with 14 bases remaining between them. This CDR3 spans 16 amino acids. The V gene's germline CDR1 is MDHEN and CDR2 SYDVKM. CDR3 loop: CASSLLASTANYGYTF. The CDR3 bases are TGTGCCAGCAGTTTGTTGGCTTCAACAGCTAACTATGGCTACACCTTC.

The chain is built from TRBV5-1 and TRBJ1-2; 7 bases are shared with TRBD1. CDR3 length equals 13 residues. CDR1 is SGHRS, CDR2 YFSETQ, per germline. The V gene end was trimmed by 2 bases and the J gene end by 7 bases; junction bases not matched to a gene: 5. The DNA of the CDR3 is TGCGCCAGCAGCTTAGAGGGGGCGGCTGGCTACACCTTC. Amino acid sequence: CASSLEGAAGYTF.